The T cell receptor beta chain under discussion was sequenced for a study of OX40 agonist ivuxolimab in advanced cancers. Across the whole study: Hepatocellular carcinoma, melanoma, renal cell or head and neck cancer was diagnosed in the dose-escalation patients. Partial responses were recorded for three patients, including one with hepatocellular carcinoma and two with cutaneous melanoma. Study conclusions and caveats: Average numbers of expanded clones were greater in CD8+ T cells than in CD4+.

Individuals having autoimmune disease history or systemic immunosuppression were not enrolled. Measured with immunoSEQ multiplex PCR; TCRdb has only the in-frame clones, and not every one. The data hold tens of thousands of clones, with 88% observed a single time. A word on this clone: Its specificity is unknown.

Trimming pared 1 base from V and 8 bases from J, leaving 11 bases between. The germline CDR1 and CDR2 sequences are SEHNR and FQNEAQ (reference sequence). The CDR3 consists of 13 residues. This sequence was found in an adult with an advanced solid tumor such as melanoma, head and neck, liver or kidney cancer. The rearrangement joins TRBV7-9 to TRBJ1-2; unclear D gene. The material was CD4+ or CD8+ T cells sorted from blood, obtained in a trial of the OX40 agonist ivuxolimab. CDR3 DNA sequence: TGTGCCAGCAGCTTAGTATGGGCTCCGGGCTACACCTTC. This sequence encodes CASSLVWAPGYTF.